This T cell receptor (beta chain) was sequenced for a study of shared clonotypes between healthy human individuals. Generated by immunoSEQ multiplex PCR, the TCRdb table keeps only in-frame clones and is missing some. The sample has around 2.3 million clones, 95% seen once. V was pared by 4 bases and J by 4 bases, with 14 bases between. The CDR3 totals 15 residues. Germline V CDR1 and CDR2: MDHEN, SYDVKM. Specimen: naive CD4+ T cells sorted from blood. Stated subset: CD45RA+ positively selected. The source of this sequence is a young man in good health. The J gene is TRBJ1-5, the V gene TRBV28; D is unresolved. Written as DNA, the CDR3 is TGTGCCAGCAGTTATGCCTGGGCCCTAAATCAGCCCCAGCATTTT. The encoded protein is CASSYAWALNQPQHF. Full variable domain (outside the CDR3, taken from reference TRBV28 and TRBJ1-5): DVKVTQSSRYLVKRTGEKVFLECVQDMDHENMFWYRQDPGLGLRLIYFSYDVKMKEKGDIPEGYSVSREKKERFSLILESASTNQTSMYLCASSYAWALNQPQHFGDGTRLSIL.